This passage covers 17 T cell receptor beta chains from one sample sequenced in a study of identical twins. Each CDR3 protein is one row after TCRdb ran MiXCR on the 5' RACE reads. Found here are some 330,000 distinct CDR3 sequences, 8.5% to 10% of them singletons; the top ten hold roughly 8.7%. The material sequenced was naive T cells sorted from blood. The receptors stem from a woman aged 45 to 65 in good health.

This clonotype has at least ten counts. A junction boundary mismatches the germline segment, possibly from a read error. The genes are TRBV5-1 and TRBJ1-1; D gene ambiguous. Germline CDR1 SGHRS, CDR2 YFSETQ. This CDR3 has 13 amino acids. The CDR3 DNA follows: TGTGCCAGCACCCGTCGGGGGAACACTGAAGCTTTCTTT. Residues: CASTRRGNTEAFF.

This clonotype showed up just a few times. The rearrangement links TRBV4-1 to TRBJ2-1, with no clear D. Trimming pared 6 bases from V and 5 bases from J, leaving 11 bases between. Germline V gene sequence: CDR1 MGHRA, CDR2 YSYEKL. CDR3 length equals 13 residues. Written as DNA, the CDR3 is TGCGCCAGCAGTTTGATAGACGACAATGAGCAGTTCTTC. Residues: CASSLIDDNEQFF.

The rearrangement joins TRBV20-1 to TRBJ2-3, with D tentatively TRBD2 (6 bases). V lost 2 bases and J lost 5, with 14 bases in between. Germline CDR1 reads DFQATT; CDR2 reads SNEGSKA (reference sequence). There are 14 residues in the CDR3. The CDR3 spells CSARIISGVDTQYF. DNA of the CDR3: TGCAGTGCTAGAATAATTAGCGGAGTAGATACGCAGTATTTT.

This clonotype was picked up a small number of times. The chain carries TRBV19 and TRBJ1-2; TRBD1 matches 8 bases. The junction had 3 bases not matched to a gene; V was cut back by 4 bases and J by 8 bases. There are 12 residues in the CDR3. Germline V CDR1 and CDR2: LNHDA, SQIVND (reference sequence). This chain's CDR3 is CASSTHRGGYTF. The CDR3 DNA sequence: TGTGCCAGTAGTACGCACAGGGGGGGCTACACCTTC.

This clonotype appeared many times. The V and J genes are TRBV20-1 and TRBJ2-3, with D maybe TRBD2 (5 bases). Germline CDR1 is DFQATT and CDR2 is SNEGSKA (reference sequence). The CDR3 covers 14 residues. Trimming shortened V by 1 base and J by 4 bases, and 12 bases separated the two germline ends. The CDR3 coding sequence is TGCAGTGCTAGAGTCGGGATCATGGCAGATACGCAGTATTTT. Translation gives CSARVGIMADTQYF.

This clonotype was recorded at least ten times. This rearrangement joins TRBV11-2 to TRBJ2-1; 9 positions match TRBD1. With V trimmed by 2 bases and J by 16 bases, 6 bases remained unmatched. CDR1 SGHAT and CDR2 FQNNGV come from the germline V gene. The CDR3 length is 12 residues. CDR3: CASSLLGQGYFF. The DNA for the CDR3 is TGTGCCAGCAGCTTACTGGGACAGGGTTATTTCTTC.

At least ten counts were recorded for this clonotype. The chain employs TRBV12-3 or TRBV12-4 and TRBJ2-1, with 7 bases that match TRBD2. The CDR3 has 14 amino acids. V trimming: 5 bases; J trimming: 5 bases; junction bases outside the gene matches: 6. CDR3: CASSRTSPNNEQFF. In nucleotides, the CDR3 is TGTGCCAGCAGTCGGACTAGTCCCAACAATGAGCAGTTCTTC.

There are a few counts of this clonotype. In nucleotides, the CDR3 is TGTGCTAGTGGTTCCAAGGACAGGGGTGAGCCCCAGCATTTT. Translating gives CASGSKDRGEPQHF. The chain employs TRBV12-5 and TRBJ1-5, with 9 bases identical to TRBD1. Germline V gives CDR1 LGHNT, CDR2 FRNRAP. Losses at the gene ends were 4 bases for V and 8 bases for J; bases not matched to a gene: 6. This CDR3 contains 14 residues.

This rearrangement joins TRBV11-2 to TRBJ2-3; perhaps TRBD2 as D (6 bases). V was pared by 5 bases and J by 0 bases, with 27 bases between. This CDR3 has 20 residues. Germline-derived CDR1 and CDR2 are SGHAT and FQNNGV. The CDR3 DNA reads TGTGCCAGCAGCCGGACCCTAACAACCTCACCGGGACTCAGCACAGATACGCAGTATTTT. Amino acid sequence: CASSRTLTTSPGLSTDTQYF.

Many counts were recorded for this clonotype. The V and J genes are TRBV4-1 and TRBJ1-4; TRBD1 might be the D (6 bases). V lost 4 bases to trimming and J lost 5 bases, with 20 bases between them. The CDR3 consists of 17 residues. CDR1 and CDR2 from the germline V gene are MGHRA and YSYEKL. The CDR3 protein is CASSPRGPGAGNEKLFF. In DNA form, the CDR3 reads TGCGCCAGCAGCCCGCGTGGCCCGGGGGCGGGGAATGAAAAACTGTTTTTT.

In its sample, this clonotype was seen many times. The gene calls are TRBV29-1 and TRBJ2-3, with D unclear. V lost 7 bases, J lost 3 bases, and 17 bases lay in between. The CDR3 has 14 residues. CDR1 SQVTM and CDR2 ANQGSEA come from the germline V gene. The CDR3 coding sequence is TGCAGCGGTCTCGCCAAAGCCCGTACAGATACGCAGTATTTT. Translated, it gives CSGLAKARTDTQYF.

This clonotype was counted between two and nine times. The chain employs TRBV4-1 and TRBJ1-2; D is perhaps TRBD1 (6 bases). V dropped 2 bases and J dropped 5 bases, with 15 bases sitting between them. Looked up from germline, CDR1 is MGHRA and CDR2 is YSYEKL. This CDR3 has 15 amino acids. The CDR3 is CASSQMDRKSYGYTF. CDR3 nucleotides: TGCGCCAGCAGCCAAATGGACAGAAAGTCTTATGGCTACACCTTC.

The CDR3 DNA reads TGTGCCAGCAGCCTACGTACGGCCAGCGGGAGTCCCTCAACGCAGTATTTT. Translating it yields CASSLRTASGSPSTQYF. The chain links TRBV7-8 to TRBJ2-3; 8 bases are a match to TRBD2. Looked up from germline, CDR1 is SGHVS and CDR2 is FQNEAQ. The CDR3 runs 17 residues. V shed 5 bases, J shed 9 bases, and the junction held 19 bases outside the gene matches.

The table lists this clonotype with many counts. This chain links TRBV12-3 or TRBV12-4 with TRBJ2-7, with D possibly being TRBD1 (6 bases). The CDR3 is 12 residues long. Trimming pared 1 base from V and 8 bases from J, leaving 9 bases between. The CDR3 nucleotides read TGTGCCAGCAGTTTAGGTGGGACACAGCAGTACTTC. Residues: CASSLGGTQQYF.

The rearrangement links TRBV20-1 to TRBJ2-5, with D perhaps TRBD1 (6 bases). Germline V CDR1 and CDR2: DFQATT, SNEGSKA (reference sequence). The CDR3 has 12 residues. V was cut by 5 bases and J by 7 bases, with 14 bases left in between. CDR3 DNA sequence: TGCAGTGCTTACAGGGATGAGGTGACCCAGTACTTC. This gives the protein CSAYRDEVTQYF.

This clonotype was recorded at least ten times. CDR3 DNA: TGTGCCAGCAGTACAGGGGGAAACTCTGGAAACACCATATATTTT. This gives the protein CASSTGGNSGNTIYF. The genes are TRBV3-1 and TRBJ1-3; 8 bases align to TRBD1. Germline lookup yields CDR1 LGHDT and CDR2 YNNKEL (reference sequence). The CDR3 contains 15 residues. J was trimmed by 0 bases and V by 6 bases; bases with no gene match: 4.

In this sample, this clonotype turned up many times. The chain couples TRBV12-3 or TRBV12-4 to TRBJ2-2, with D possibly being TRBD1 (6 bases). Trimming shortened V by 10 bases and J by 0 bases, and 12 bases separated the two germline ends. The CDR3 sequence is 14 residues long. In DNA, the CDR3 is TGTGCCACTACCGGGACACCGAACACCGGGGAGCTGTTTTTT. It yields the protein CATTGTPNTGELFF.